This T cell receptor beta chain was captured by sequencing in a study of regulatory T cells in long-lasting Graves disease. The overall study: Recently diagnosed Graves' patients had received antithyroid drugs for under 3 months.

The TCR beta library used iRepertoire HTBI primers with Arm-PCR amplification of CDR3. A single record per CDR3 protein comes from TCRdb applying MiXCR to the multiplex PCR reads. The sample carries around 420,000 distinct CDR3 sequences, about 14% recorded once. Specified time point: newly diagnosed GD, antithyroid drugs for less than 3 months. PBMC-extracted RNA yielded the TCR library. Looked up from germline, CDR1 is MNHEY and CDR2 is SMNVEV (reference sequence). CDR3 size: 17 residues. The V segment lost 3 bases and the J segment 7 bases; nucleotides outside the gene matches: 9. The table lists this clonotype with many counts.

The sample in question was peripheral blood mononuclear cells (PBMCs), obtained at new diagnosis, from a patient treated with antithyroid drugs. The rearrangement links TRBV27 to TRBJ1-4; 12 nucleotides align to TRBD1. The origin of this receptor is a female donor with Graves disease. CDR3 loop: CASSFMGQGAVSEKLFF. The CDR3 nucleotides are TGTGCCAGCAGTTTCATGGGACAGGGGGCCGTAAGTGAAAAACTGTTTTTT.